The 31 T cell receptor beta chains given below trace back to one sample, sequenced in a study of shared clonotypes between healthy human individuals. The method was immunoSEQ multiplex PCR; TCRdb's version includes in-frame clones alone and lacks a portion of them. Of some 650,000 clones detected, almost 97% appear once; the ten largest clones hold around 0.057%. Input material: naive CD4+ T cells sorted from blood. This sample's subset: CD45RA+ positively selected. These receptors all come from a woman in her 30s in good health.

About this clone: The limits of the CDR3 on the DNA are not certain, so only TCRdb's listed CDR3 is given. The chain joins TRBV21-1 to TRBJ1-5. TRBV21-1 is a known pseudogene. The CDR3 length equals 16 residues, ends included. CDR3 sequence: CASSKVGVGSNQPQHF.

The genes are TRBV6-1 and TRBJ1-4, with D perhaps TRBD1 (5 bases). The V and J ends lost 8 bases and 10 bases respectively, with 14 bases between them. Per germline, CDR1 MNHNS and CDR2 SASEGT. The CDR3 runs 12 residues. Written as DNA, the CDR3 is TGTGCCAGCGGGGAGGGGCCGGGAAAACTGTTTTTT. It codes for CASGEGPGKLFF.

This chain connects TRBV19 to TRBJ1-1; 10 bases align to TRBD1. This CDR3 is 17 amino acids long. The germline gives CDR1 LNHDA, CDR2 SQIVND (reference sequence). Trimming took 3 bases from V and 0 from J; bases not matched to a gene: 7. This chain's CDR3 is CASSIPGQGTLNTEAFF. In DNA form, the CDR3 reads TGTGCCAGTAGTATTCCGGGACAGGGGACCTTGAACACTGAAGCTTTCTTT.

The chain links TRBV5-1 to TRBJ2-1, with TRBD2 matching over 9 bases. The CDR3 is 15 amino acids. Trimming at V came to 0 bases and at J to 7 bases, leaving 5 bases not matched to a gene. Germline assignment: CDR1 SGHRS and CDR2 YFSETQ. The CDR3 protein is CASSLVAGVENEQFF. The CDR3, as DNA: TGCGCCAGCAGCTTGGTAGCGGGAGTAGAGAATGAGCAGTTCTTC. Supplemented by reference TRBV5-1 and TRBJ2-1, the full variable domain reads KAGVTQTPRYLIKTRGQQVTLSCSPISGHRSVSWYQQTPGQGLQFLFEYFSETQRNKGNFPGRFSGRQFSNSRSEMNVSTLELGDSALYLCASSLVAGVENEQFFGPGTRLTVL.

J is TRBJ2-3 and V is TRBV5-1; 11 bases map to TRBD2. The CDR3 covers 18 residues. Germline V gene sequence: CDR1 SGHRS, CDR2 YFSETQ. V lost 4 bases, J lost 0 bases, and 10 bases stayed unmatched. The CDR3 bases are TGCGCCAGCAGCAGGGGGACTAGCGGAATAGCTAGCACAGATACGCAGTATTTT. Residues: CASSRGTSGIASTDTQYF. The full variable domain, with the rest looked up from reference TRBV5-1 and TRBJ2-3, is KAGVTQTPRYLIKTRGQQVTLSCSPISGHRSVSWYQQTPGQGLQFLFEYFSETQRNKGNFPGRFSGRQFSNSRSEMNVSTLELGDSALYLCASSRGTSGIASTDTQYFGPGTRLTVL.

The genes are TRBV14 and TRBJ2-2; D remains ambiguous. Trimming removed 4 bases at V and 5 bases at J, with 8 bases between. The CDR3 runs to 13 residues. Germline CDR1 and CDR2: SGHDN and FVKESK. Here the CDR3 reads CASSLLGTGELFF. Written as DNA, the CDR3 is TGTGCCAGCAGCCTCTTAGGGACCGGGGAGCTGTTTTTT.

This chain uses TRBV10-3 with TRBJ2-7; D may be TRBD1 (5 bases). V dropped 3 bases and J dropped 3 bases, with 24 bases sitting between them. This CDR3 region has 18 residues. Germline V gene data show CDR1 as ENHRY and CDR2 as SYGVKD. The DNA of the CDR3 is TGTGCCATCAGTGAACCTTCACACGCCTCCAGGGTGGGCTACGAGCAGTACTTC. Translating it yields CAISEPSHASRVGYEQYF.

This sequence joins TRBV2 and TRBJ1-4, with D uncertain. Between the trimmed V and J ends, which lost 5 bases and 8 bases, there was a span of 9 bases. This CDR3 spans 12 amino acids. In germline, CDR1 is SNHLY, CDR2 FYNNEI. This CDR3 reads CASSFTSEKLFF. The CDR3 DNA follows: TGTGCCAGCAGTTTTACATCGGAAAAACTGTTTTTT.

This clone was seen a few times. The chain uses TRBV28 and TRBJ1-2; TRBD1 agrees at 7 bases. J was trimmed by 2 bases and V by 8 bases; bases with no gene match: 11. CDR1 is MDHEN, CDR2 SYDVKM, per germline. This CDR3 has 15 amino acids. CDR3 region: CASGKSGTANYGYTF. The CDR3 DNA reads TGTGCCAGCGGAAAATCCGGGACAGCGAACTATGGCTACACCTTC.

This clone has a single count. The chain joins TRBV11-1 to TRBJ2-7, with D unclear. V was pared by 3 bases and J by 6 bases, with 15 bases between. The CDR3 spans 14 residues. Per germline, CDR1 SGHAT and CDR2 FQDESV (reference sequence). CDR3 nucleotide sequence: TGTGCCAGCAGCTTTGGTCAGGTCTCTCGCGAGCAGTACTTC. It translates to CASSFGQVSREQYF.

The chain is built from TRBV28 and TRBJ2-3, with 13 bases lining up with TRBD2. CDR1 MDHEN and CDR2 SYDVKM come from the germline V gene. CDR3 size: 15 residues. V was pared by 5 bases and J by 9 bases, with 8 bases of the junction left unmatched. CDR3 nucleotide sequence: TGTGCCAGCAGTCAAGGGGGACTAGCGGGACCCACGCAGTATTTT. It encodes CASSQGGLAGPTQYF. Using reference TRBV28 and TRBJ2-3 for the parts outside the CDR3, the full variable domain is DVKVTQSSRYLVKRTGEKVFLECVQDMDHENMFWYRQDPGLGLRLIYFSYDVKMKEKGDIPEGYSVSREKKERFSLILESASTNQTSMYLCASSQGGLAGPTQYFGPGTRLTVL.

The chain couples TRBV7-9 to TRBJ2-5; 10 bases are shared with TRBD2. Germline assignment: CDR1 SEHNR and CDR2 FQNEAQ (reference sequence). The CDR3 spans 17 residues. V lost 2 bases and J lost 4; bases outside the gene matches: 10. CDR3 in amino acids: CASSLLAGASRRETQYF. The CDR3 DNA follows: TGTGCCAGCAGCTTACTAGCGGGGGCGAGCAGGAGAGAGACCCAGTACTTC.

The rearrangement links TRBV19 to TRBJ2-6; D may be TRBD1 (5 bases). V lost 7 bases and J 0 bases, leaving 10 bases between the germline ends. Germline-derived CDR1 and CDR2 are LNHDA and SQIVND (reference sequence). There are 15 residues in the CDR3. CDR3 nucleotides: TGTGCCAGTAAAAGGGGTACCTCTGGGGCCAACGTCCTGACTTTC. Amino acids: CASKRGTSGANVLTF.

The rearrangement joins TRBV5-1 to TRBJ1-1; 10 nucleotides agree with TRBD1. Germline values: CDR1 SGHRS, CDR2 YFSETQ. V lost 3 bases, J lost 6 bases, and 5 bases stayed unmatched. The CDR3 covers 14 residues. The CDR3 DNA follows: TGCGCCAGCAGCTCGGACAGGGGGAGCTCTGAAGCTTTCTTT. The encoded protein is CASSSDRGSSEAFF.

The rearrangement joins TRBV10-3 to TRBJ1-5; D call uncertain. V shed 0 bases and J shed 7 bases, with 10 bases lying between them. Germline V gene data show CDR1 as ENHRY and CDR2 as SYGVKD. The CDR3 is 14 residues long. Here the CDR3 reads CAISESSLAQPQHF. As DNA, the CDR3 is TGTGCCATCAGTGAGTCGTCTCTTGCACAGCCCCAGCATTTT.

The chain recombines TRBV9 with TRBJ2-2, with D possibly being TRBD1 (6 bases). The CDR3 contains 18 residues. Germline CDR1 is SGDLS and CDR2 is YYNGEE. V lost 5 bases and J lost 1, with 21 bases in between. Here the CDR3 reads CASSRRGIEGGNTGELFF. CDR3 in DNA: TGTGCCAGCAGTCGTAGGGGGATCGAGGGCGGGAACACCGGGGAGCTGTTTTTT.

CDR3 in DNA: TGTGCCAGCAGCTTCGGACGGGCCCTTTACGAGCAGTACTTC. This encodes CASSFGRALYEQYF. This sequence joins TRBV5-6 and TRBJ2-7; D is ambiguous. Germline values: CDR1 SGHDT, CDR2 YYEEEE. The CDR3 runs 14 residues. Trimming removed 2 bases from V and 4 bases from J, with 13 bases in between.

The chain combines TRBV5-4 with TRBJ2-7; 9 bases agree with TRBD2. Per germline, CDR1 SGHNT and CDR2 YYREEE (reference sequence). The V gene end was trimmed by 4 bases and the J gene end by 5 bases; junction bases not matched to a gene: 13. The CDR3 has 16 amino acids. CDR3 residues: CASSPGGAGGPDEQYF. In DNA, the CDR3 is TGTGCCAGCAGCCCTGGAGGGGCGGGAGGGCCGGACGAGCAGTACTTC.

The V gene is TRBV27, the J gene TRBJ2-7, with TRBD2 matching over 8 bases. V shed 5 bases and J 5 bases; nucleotides not matched to a gene: 11. The CDR3 covers 15 residues. Germline V gene sequence: CDR1 MNHEY, CDR2 SMNVEV (reference sequence). The CDR3 coding sequence is TGTGCCAGCAGTACAACAGCGGGAGCAATCGACGAGCAGTACTTC. The encoded protein is CASSTTAGAIDEQYF.

Details on this clone: The sample holds other DNA sequences that translate to the same CDR3. This rearrangement joins TRBV27 to TRBJ1-2; maybe TRBD1 (6 bases). Germline V gene lookup returns CDR1 MNHEY and CDR2 SMNVEV (reference sequence). The CDR3 is 13 residues long. V lost 3 bases, J lost 6 bases, and 11 bases lay in between. The chain's CDR3 is CASSFPTGHGYTF. Written as DNA, the CDR3 is TGTGCCAGCAGTTTTCCCACAGGGCATGGCTACACCTTC.

This clone was detected only once. J is TRBJ2-1 and V is TRBV4-1; TRBD2 is a possible D gene (5 bases). This CDR3 has 15 residues. The V gene's germline CDR1 is MGHRA and CDR2 YSYEKL. Trimming cost V 0 bases and J 3 bases, with 9 bases left between them. CDR3 sequence (DNA): TGCGCCAGCAGCCAAGAAGGACTCAACTACAATGAGCAGTTCTTC. Translation: CASSQEGLNYNEQFF.

DNA for the CDR3: TGCAGCGTTGGGCTACCCGGGGGAGCTTTCTTT. Protein product: CSVGLPGGAFF. The V call is TRBV29-1, the J call TRBJ1-1; possibly TRBD1 for D (5 bases). CDR1 and CDR2 from the germline V gene are SQVTM and ANQGSEA. CDR3 size: 11 residues. Trimming took off 4 bases at V and 10 bases at J, with 13 bases between the two ends.

The chain combines TRBV2 with TRBJ2-1; TRBD2 is a possible D gene (5 bases). The CDR3 has 14 residues. CDR1 and CDR2 from the germline V gene are SNHLY and FYNNEI. V gave up 4 bases and J gave up 10 bases, with 17 bases separating them. This CDR3 is CASSVAHPRSEQFF. In DNA, the CDR3 is TGTGCCAGCAGTGTAGCGCACCCAAGATCGGAGCAGTTCTTC.

V gene TRBV9 combines with J gene TRBJ2-7; tentative D call: TRBD2 (6 bases). The CDR3 sequence is 17 residues long. Trimming took 3 bases from V and 2 from J, leaving 21 bases between them. Germline CDR1 reads SGDLS; CDR2 reads YYNGEE. In DNA, the CDR3 is TGTGCCAGCAGCGCCGGCGTAATCCGGGAGTCAGCCTACGAGCAGTACTTC. Translation gives CASSAGVIRESAYEQYF.

The chain uses TRBV7-9 and TRBJ2-7; 7 nucleotides match TRBD1. The CDR3 covers 15 residues. The ends lost 5 bases at V and 0 bases at J; junction bases unmatched: 7. CDR1 and CDR2 (germline): SEHNR, FQNEAQ (reference sequence). Written as DNA, the CDR3 is TGTGCCAGCAGCCCAAGGACAGGCGCCTCCTACGAGCAGTACTTC. This gives the protein CASSPRTGASYEQYF.

The chain combines TRBV27 with TRBJ1-1; weak D call: TRBD1 (6 bases). Germline V gene sequence: CDR1 MNHEY, CDR2 SMNVEV (reference sequence). The V gene lost 2 bases and the J gene lost 6 bases, with 13 bases spanning the gap. The length of the CDR3 is 14 residues. In DNA, the CDR3 is TGTGCCAGCAGTTTACAGGGGATTGGCGCTGAAGCTTTCTTT. Translating it yields CASSLQGIGAEAFF.

The chain has TRBV4-1 and TRBJ1-1, with unresolved D. The V and J ends lost 0 bases and 4 bases respectively, with 6 bases between them. This CDR3 is built from 13 residues. Germline V gives CDR1 MGHRA, CDR2 YSYEKL. The CDR3 reads CASSQDSGTEAFF. CDR3 sequence (DNA): TGCGCCAGCAGCCAAGATTCGGGCACTGAAGCTTTCTTT.

The chain combines TRBV11-3 with TRBJ2-3; 11 bases are shared with TRBD1. With 4 bases clipped from V and 4 bases from J, the junction kept 7 bases outside the gene matches. There are 16 residues in the CDR3. Germline lookup yields CDR1 SGHNT and CDR2 YENEEA. The CDR3 here is CASSSGTGGEADTQYF. CDR3 coding DNA: TGTGCCAGCAGCTCCGGGACAGGGGGTGAAGCAGATACGCAGTATTTT.

The rearrangement links TRBV7-2 to TRBJ2-1, with 10 bases lining up with TRBD2. V lost 4 bases, J lost 7 bases, and 7 bases stayed unmatched. The CDR3 has 15 residues. Per the germline V gene, CDR1 is SGHTA and CDR2 is FQGNSA. CDR3 sequence: CASSWMVAGGNEQFF. The DNA of the CDR3 is TGTGCCAGCAGCTGGATGGTAGCGGGAGGAAATGAGCAGTTCTTC.

This clone has just one count. The V gene is TRBV5-1, the J gene TRBJ2-7; the match to TRBD1 covers 8 bases. The length of the CDR3 is 14 residues. The V gene end was trimmed by 0 bases and the J gene end by 2 bases; junction bases not matched to a gene: 1. The germline CDR1 and CDR2 sequences are SGHRS and YFSETQ. CDR3 nucleotide sequence: TGCGCCAGCAGCTTGGGGGACAGGCCCTACGAGCAGTACTTC. It translates to CASSLGDRPYEQYF.

The genes are TRBV28 and TRBJ2-2, with D possibly TRBD2 on 6 matching bases. Germline V gives CDR1 MDHEN, CDR2 SYDVKM. The germline V and J ends were trimmed by 3 bases and 5 bases, with 13 bases remaining between them. This CDR3 is 15 amino acids long. Written as DNA, the CDR3 is TGTGCCAGCAGTTTTGAGACTAGTGGGACCGGGGAGCTGTTTTTT. It encodes CASSFETSGTGELFF.